These 29 T cell receptor beta chains originate from one sample sequenced in a study of radiation and T cells in renal cell carcinoma. Assay used: immunoSEQ multiplex PCR; TCRdb lists only in-frame clones, some missing. Found here are over 120,000 clones, around nine tenths of them singletons; the top ten hold about 12%. Time point here: baseline pretreatment blood. Treatment indicated: 15 Gy SBRT to primary tumor, nephrectomy 4 weeks later. The source material was blood, sampled from a patient whose treatment included radiotherapy and nephrectomy. These receptors all stem from a woman aged 45-60 years with renal cell carcinoma.

This clone was observed a single time. This chain joins TRBV4-1 and TRBJ1-5; a possible D gene is TRBD1 (6 bases). This CDR3 has 15 residues. The germline V and J ends were trimmed by 4 bases and 7 bases, with 17 bases remaining between them. CDR1 and CDR2 (germline): MGHRA, YSYEKL. Here the CDR3 reads CASSLENRVDQPQHF. The CDR3, as DNA: TGCGCCAGCAGCCTCGAAAACAGGGTCGACCAGCCCCAGCATTTT.

As regards this clone: This CDR3 is also generated by other DNA sequences in the sample. The chain couples TRBV29-1 to TRBJ2-7, with D unresolved. The CDR3 loop spans 13 amino acids. Trimming took 3 bases from V and 0 from J, leaving 9 bases between them. Germline CDR1 reads SQVTM; CDR2 reads ANQGSEA. The CDR3 DNA reads TGCAGCGTTGAGGGCAGCAACTCCTACGAGCAGTACTTC. Translation: CSVEGSNSYEQYF.

V usage is TRBV4-3 and J usage is TRBJ1-4; D gene ambiguous. The CDR3 is 15 amino acids. V lost 0 bases, J lost 7 bases, and 12 bases lay in between. Germline V gene data show CDR1 as LGHNA and CDR2 as YSLEER. CDR3 sequence: CASSQDRVGFEKLFF. The CDR3 coding sequence is TGCGCCAGCAGCCAAGATCGGGTGGGGTTTGAAAAACTGTTTTTT.

The CDR3 here is CASSIVGPRGLFF. Here the CDR3 DNA reads TGTGCCAGTAGTATAGTTGGCCCCCGGGGTCTGTTTTTT. This chain uses TRBV19 with TRBJ2-2; a possible D gene is TRBD2 (5 bases). The CDR3 runs to 13 residues. Trimming shortened V by 1 base and J by 14 bases, and 14 bases separated the two germline ends. Germline values: CDR1 LNHDA, CDR2 SQIVND (reference sequence). Based on the CDR3 plus reference TRBV19 and TRBJ2-2, the full variable domain is DGGITQSPKYLFRKEGQNVTLSCEQNLNHDAMYWYRQDPGQGLRLIYYSQIVNDFQKGDIAEGYSVSREKKESFPLTVTSAQKNPTAFYLCASSIVGPRGLFFGEGSRLTVL.

The gene calls are TRBV5-1 and TRBJ2-7, with 8 bases fitting TRBD1. V shed 4 bases, J shed 0 bases, and the junction held 6 bases outside the gene matches. Germline V gene data show CDR1 as SGHRS and CDR2 as YFSETQ. CDR3 size: 15 residues. CDR3 residues: CASSPRTGSSYEQYF. The CDR3 coding sequence is TGCGCCAGCAGCCCGAGGACAGGGAGCTCCTACGAGCAGTACTTC.

The chain couples TRBV7-2 to TRBJ1-2; tentative D call: TRBD1 (5 bases). V lost 5 bases and J 1 base, leaving 14 bases between the germline ends. Germline V gene sequence: CDR1 SGHTA, CDR2 FQGNSA. The CDR3 sequence is 15 residues long. The CDR3 region is CASSPIRVYNYGYTF. CDR3 nucleotides: TGTGCCAGCAGCCCCATCAGGGTTTATAACTATGGCTACACCTTC.

The chain employs TRBV5-1 and TRBJ2-1; possibly TRBD1 or TRBD2 for D (6 bases each). CDR3 size: 17 residues. V gave up 0 bases and J gave up 0 bases, with 13 bases separating them. Germline V lookup: CDR1 SGHRS, CDR2 YFSETQ. This CDR3 reads CASSLAIGGYSYNEQFF. CDR3 bases: TGCGCCAGCAGCTTGGCCATCGGGGGCTACTCCTACAATGAGCAGTTCTTC.

V usage is TRBV5-6 and J usage is TRBJ1-6; D not certain. Deletions cut 2 bases from V and 5 bases from J, with 2 bases between. Germline CDR1 is SGHDT and CDR2 is YYEEEE. The CDR3 covers 12 residues. CDR3 sequence (DNA): TGTGCCAGCAGCTTAAATAATTCACCCCTCCACTTT. Amino acids: CASSLNNSPLHF.

J is TRBJ2-2 and V is TRBV27, with D maybe TRBD1 (5 bases). Germline CDR1 and CDR2: MNHEY and SMNVEV (reference sequence). The CDR3 runs to 14 residues. Trimming removed 7 bases at V and 4 bases at J, with 13 bases between. The CDR3 here is CASKLTAFTGELFF. CDR3 coding DNA: TGTGCCAGCAAATTGACAGCGTTCACCGGGGAGCTGTTTTTT.

This clone occurred once. The V call is TRBV15, the J call TRBJ2-2, with D unclear. The CDR3 sequence is 13 residues long. Germline-derived CDR1 and CDR2 are LNHNV and YYDKDF (reference sequence). Trimming shortened V by 1 base and J by 8 bases, and 8 bases separated the two germline ends. The DNA for the CDR3 is TGTGCCACCAGCAGAGGATTGGAAGGGGAGCTGTTTTTT. This gives the protein CATSRGLEGELFF.

A single count supports this clone. The chain joins TRBV5-6 to TRBJ2-1, with D possibly being TRBD1 (7 bases). Germline V gene data show CDR1 as SGHDT and CDR2 as YYEEEE. This CDR3 contains 14 residues. The V and J ends lost 4 bases and 2 bases respectively, with 10 bases between them. The CDR3 is CASSRRGAYNEQFF. CDR3 in DNA: TGTGCCAGCAGCCGCAGGGGGGCCTACAATGAGCAGTTCTTC.

In nucleotides, the CDR3 is TGTGCCTGGAGTGTAGGTGCAGGGGTCGGCAATGAGCAGTTCTTC. Protein: CAWSVGAGVGNEQFF. This chain uses TRBV30 with TRBJ2-1; the D gene is possibly TRBD1 (6 bases). This CDR3 has 15 amino acids. CDR1 and CDR2 from the germline V gene are GTSNPN and SVGIG (reference sequence). The V and J ends lost 0 bases and 6 bases respectively, with 15 bases between them.

The V gene is TRBV9, the J gene TRBJ1-1; 8 positions match TRBD1. Germline lookup yields CDR1 SGDLS and CDR2 YYNGEE. V lost 0 bases and J lost 4; bases outside the gene matches: 11. The CDR3 contains 17 residues. The CDR3 DNA is TGTGCCAGCAGCGTAGCTGGACAGGGAGCTGGAGGCACTGAAGCTTTCTTT. It translates to CASSVAGQGAGGTEAFF.

The chain recombines TRBV6-1 with TRBJ2-7, with TRBD2 as a possible D gene (5 bases). Trimming shortened V by 2 bases and J by 2 bases, and 13 bases separated the two germline ends. CDR3 length equals 15 residues. Germline V lookup: CDR1 MNHNS, CDR2 SASEGT. For the CDR3, the DNA is TGTGCCAGCAGTGAACTACGGGAACCTACCTACGAGCAGTACTTC. Translating gives CASSELREPTYEQYF.

The chain's CDR3 is CASSLAGTDTQYF. As DNA, the CDR3 is TGCGCCAGCAGCTTGGCTGGGACAGATACGCAGTATTTT. This chain links TRBV5-1 with TRBJ2-3; D not resolved. The germline V gene has CDR1 SGHRS and CDR2 YFSETQ. V dropped 0 bases and J dropped 3 bases, with 5 bases sitting between them. CDR3 length: 13 residues.

V is TRBV29-1 and J is TRBJ1-1; D is ambiguous. Between the trimmed V and J ends, which lost 0 bases and 6 bases, there was a span of 8 bases. Germline V gene sequence: CDR1 SQVTM, CDR2 ANQGSEA. CDR3 size: 12 residues. The CDR3 DNA reads as TGCAGCGTTGAAGATCTTAGGCCTGAAGCTTTCTTT. This gives the protein CSVEDLRPEAFF.

This rearrangement joins TRBV4-2 to TRBJ1-5; no definite D call. This CDR3 spans 12 amino acids. V was cut by 4 bases and J by 6 bases, with 7 bases left in between. The germline V gene encodes CDR1 LGHNA and CDR2 YNFKEQ. The CDR3 nucleotides read TGTGCCAGCAGCCCATTAGGTCAGCCCCAGCATTTT. Encoded protein: CASSPLGQPQHF.

This chain joins TRBV6-6 and TRBJ2-7; 9 nucleotides agree with TRBD1. J was trimmed by 5 bases and V by 2 bases; bases with no gene match: 7. CDR1 is MNHNY, CDR2 SVGAGI, per germline (reference sequence). The CDR3 is made up of 15 amino acids. The CDR3 nucleotides read TGTGCCAGCAGTTACGGCGGACAGGGGTACCACGAGCAGTACTTC. As protein: CASSYGGQGYHEQYF.

This clone was observed a handful of times. The chain employs TRBV11-2 and TRBJ2-5; D remains unclear. The germline V and J ends were trimmed by 3 bases and 2 bases, with 7 bases remaining between them. Germline assignment: CDR1 SGHAT and CDR2 FQNNGV. This CDR3 has 13 amino acids. The CDR3 loop is CASSFARQETQYF. The CDR3 DNA reads TGTGCCAGCAGCTTCGCCAGACAAGAGACCCAGTACTTC.

The chain uses TRBV18 and TRBJ2-5; D is possibly TRBD2 (7 bases). Per germline, CDR1 KGHSH and CDR2 LQKENI. The germline V and J ends were trimmed by 4 bases and 2 bases, with 23 bases remaining between them. This CDR3 has 18 residues. The CDR3: CASSRVLARGANQETQYF. Written as DNA, the CDR3 is TGTGCCAGCTCACGCGTACTCGCCCGGGGGGCGAATCAAGAGACCCAGTACTTC.

This clone came up a few times. J is TRBJ2-7 and V is TRBV10-1; 9 nucleotides line up with TRBD1. The V gene's germline CDR1 is WNHNN and CDR2 SYGVQD (reference sequence). V lost 0 bases, J lost 1 base, and 1 base stayed unmatched. This CDR3 is 15 amino acids long. The CDR3 DNA is TGCGCCAGCAGTGAGTCGGGGACAGGGTCCTACGAGCAGTACTTC. It codes for CASSESGTGSYEQYF.

A word on this clone: Germline and junction disagree at one end, which may indicate a read error. This sequence joins TRBV7-7 and TRBJ2-5; 12 nucleotides align to TRBD2. Germline V gene sequence: CDR1 SSHAT, CDR2 FNYEAQ (reference sequence). CDR3 size: 16 residues. CDR3 in amino acids: CASSYGLAGSGETQYF. The CDR3 nucleotides read TGTGCTAGCAGCTACGGACTAGCGGGGTCTGGGGAGACCCAGTACTTC.

This clone occurred a few times. The chain links TRBV6-1 to TRBJ1-1, with 9 nucleotides matching TRBD1. Germline V lookup: CDR1 MNHNS, CDR2 SASEGT. The CDR3 sequence is 14 residues long. Trimming at V came to 7 bases and at J to 2 bases, leaving 5 bases not matched to a gene. CDR3 region: CASTMTGGNTEAFF. The CDR3, as DNA: TGTGCCAGCACCATGACAGGGGGAAACACTGAAGCTTTCTTT.

This rearrangement joins TRBV7-3 to TRBJ1-2; perhaps TRBD1 as D (6 bases). The V gene's germline CDR1 is SGHTA and CDR2 FQGTGA. The CDR3 has 13 residues. V was clipped by 5 bases and J by 8 bases, with 15 bases between them. Here the CDR3 DNA reads TGTGCCAGCAGCGCCTCAGGGGAGGGAGGCTACACCTTC. Protein: CASSASGEGGYTF.

This chain links TRBV10-2 with TRBJ1-5; D remains unclear. Germline CDR1 and CDR2: WSHSY and SAAADI. The CDR3 runs 13 residues. V shed 0 bases and J shed 14 bases, with 14 bases lying between them. CDR3 in amino acids: CASSESTSGLEHF. DNA of the CDR3: TGCGCCAGCAGTGAGTCGACGTCCGGCCTCGAGCATTTT.

The chain employs TRBV7-9 and TRBJ2-7, with D perhaps TRBD2 (6 bases). V gave up 5 bases and J gave up 7 bases, with 18 bases separating them. Germline CDR1 SEHNR, CDR2 FQNEAQ (reference sequence). The CDR3 totals 14 residues. DNA for the CDR3: TGTGCCAGCAGCCTCCTTTGGGGCGCGGGGGAGCAGTACTTC. Amino acids: CASSLLWGAGEQYF.

This clone occurred once. The rearrangement links TRBV25-1 to TRBJ1-2, with D possibly TRBD1 on 5 matching bases. The germline gives CDR1 MGHDK, CDR2 SYGVNS. CDR3 length: 11 residues. V was cut by 8 bases and J by 6 bases, with 10 bases left in between. The CDR3 region is CASGTGHGYTF. CDR3 in DNA: TGTGCCAGCGGGACGGGCCATGGCTACACCTTC.

This chain uses TRBV13 with TRBJ2-6; the D gene is possibly TRBD1 (6 bases). This CDR3 has 15 amino acids. CDR1 is PRHDT, CDR2 FYEKMQ, per germline (reference sequence). With 4 bases removed from V and 4 bases from J, the gap between germline ends came to 11 bases. CDR3 coding DNA: TGTGCCAGCAGCTACAGGGTGAGCGGGGCCAACGTCCTGACTTTC. Its protein is CASSYRVSGANVLTF.

A single count supports this clone. The chain is built from TRBV7-9 and TRBJ1-4, with 7 bases that match TRBD1. The CDR3 spans 17 residues. In germline, CDR1 is SEHNR, CDR2 FQNEAQ (reference sequence). V was pared by 1 base and J by 5 bases, with 10 bases of the junction left unmatched. CDR3 protein: CASSLELVHRGNEKLFF. The CDR3 nucleotides read TGTGCCAGCAGCTTAGAACTAGTCCACAGGGGAAATGAAAAACTGTTTTTT. Full variable domain (outside the CDR3, taken from reference TRBV7-9 and TRBJ1-4): DTGVSQNPRHKITKRGQNVTFRCDPISEHNRLYWYRQTLGQGPEFLTYFQNEAQLEKSRLLSDRFSAERPKGSFSTLEIQRTEQGDSAMYLCASSLELVHRGNEKLFFGSGTQLSVL.